The 4 T cell receptor beta chains listed next were all sequenced from one sample in a study of blood T cells in healthy people across ages. The second PCR ran about 6 to 12 cycles with a sample-barcoded 5' primer and J-beta primers. One entry per CDR3 protein, called by TCRdb with MiXCR from the 5' RACE reads. The sample has around 800,000 distinct CDR3 sequences; around 24% are singletons. The sample also formed part of further work on T cells of mothers and their children.

What was sequenced was blood. These receptors were taken from a boy between 10 and 17 years old in good health.

This clonotype is a singleton in its sample. The genes are TRBV15 and TRBJ1-3; maybe TRBD1 (5 bases). The V gene lost 1 base and the J gene lost 9 bases, with 16 bases spanning the gap. The CDR3 loop spans 15 amino acids. The V gene's germline CDR1 is LNHNV and CDR2 YYDKDF (reference sequence). This chain's CDR3 is CATSRAQSGSSTIYF. For the CDR3, the DNA is TGTGCCACCAGCAGAGCCCAGTCAGGGTCGAGCACCATATATTTT.

This clonotype was seen a handful of times. V usage is TRBV12-3 or TRBV12-4 and J usage is TRBJ2-5, with D unclear. The end of the DNA aligns better with TRBJ2-7, so the J call may be wrong. The CDR3 covers 11 residues. The CDR3 DNA reads as TGTGCCAGCCAACTGCCTTACGAGCAGTACTTC. Encoded protein: CASQLPYEQYF.

The rearrangement uses TRBV4-1 and TRBJ2-7, with D uncertain. This CDR3 is 14 amino acids long. V lost 3 bases, J lost 0 bases, and 9 bases lay in between. Looked up from germline, CDR1 is MGHRA and CDR2 is YSYEKL. Here the CDR3 reads CASSHPVSSYEQYF. The CDR3, as DNA: TGCGCCAGCAGCCATCCGGTGAGCTCCTACGAGCAGTACTTC.

This clonotype was detected only a few times. The chain combines TRBV29-1 with TRBJ2-7, with D perhaps assigned TRBD1 or TRBD2 (6 bases each). The CDR3 sequence is 13 residues long. V was trimmed by 5 bases and J by 5 bases, leaving 16 bases between them. Germline V gives CDR1 SQVTM, CDR2 ANQGSEA. The CDR3 bases are TGCAGCGTTAGGGGGGTGAGGAACAACGAGCAGTACTTC. Translating it yields CSVRGVRNNEQYF.